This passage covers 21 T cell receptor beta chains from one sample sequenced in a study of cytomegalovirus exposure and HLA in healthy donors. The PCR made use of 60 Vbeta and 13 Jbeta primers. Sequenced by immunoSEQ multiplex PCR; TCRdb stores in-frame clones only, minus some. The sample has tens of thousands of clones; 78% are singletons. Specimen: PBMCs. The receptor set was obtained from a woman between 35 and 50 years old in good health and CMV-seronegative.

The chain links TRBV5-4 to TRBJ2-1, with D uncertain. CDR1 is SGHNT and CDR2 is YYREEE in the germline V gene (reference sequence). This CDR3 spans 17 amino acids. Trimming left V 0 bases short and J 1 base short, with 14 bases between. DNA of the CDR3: TGTGCCAGCAGCTTGGGTACTCCCACTTTTTCCTACAATGAGCAGTTCTTC. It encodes CASSLGTPTFSYNEQFF.

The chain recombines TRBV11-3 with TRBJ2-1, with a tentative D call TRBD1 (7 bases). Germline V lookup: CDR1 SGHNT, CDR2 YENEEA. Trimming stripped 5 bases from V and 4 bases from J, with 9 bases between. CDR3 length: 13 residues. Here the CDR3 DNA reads TGTGCCAGCAGCCAGGGGGGATACAATGAGCAGTTCTTC. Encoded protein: CASSQGGYNEQFF.

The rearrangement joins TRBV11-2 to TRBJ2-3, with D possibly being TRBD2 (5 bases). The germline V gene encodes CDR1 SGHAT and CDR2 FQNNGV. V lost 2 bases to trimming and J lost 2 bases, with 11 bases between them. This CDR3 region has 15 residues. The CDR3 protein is CASSLSSGLTDTQYF. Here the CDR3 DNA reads TGTGCCAGCAGCTTATCGAGCGGCCTCACAGATACGCAGTATTTT.

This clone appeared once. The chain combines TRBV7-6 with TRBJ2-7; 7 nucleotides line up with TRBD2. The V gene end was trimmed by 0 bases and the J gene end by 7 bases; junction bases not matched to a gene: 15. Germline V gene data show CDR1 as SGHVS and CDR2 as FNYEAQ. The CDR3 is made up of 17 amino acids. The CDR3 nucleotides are TGTGCCAGCAGCTTAGCGCAGCGTAGCGGGCTGGGGGGGGAGCAGTACTTC. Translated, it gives CASSLAQRSGLGGEQYF.

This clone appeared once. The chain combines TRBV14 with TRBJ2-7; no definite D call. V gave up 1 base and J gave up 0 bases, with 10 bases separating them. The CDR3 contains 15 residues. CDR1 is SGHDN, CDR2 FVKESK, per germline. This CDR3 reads CASSQGARSSYEQYF. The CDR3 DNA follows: TGTGCCAGCAGCCAAGGCGCGAGGAGCTCCTACGAGCAGTACTTC.

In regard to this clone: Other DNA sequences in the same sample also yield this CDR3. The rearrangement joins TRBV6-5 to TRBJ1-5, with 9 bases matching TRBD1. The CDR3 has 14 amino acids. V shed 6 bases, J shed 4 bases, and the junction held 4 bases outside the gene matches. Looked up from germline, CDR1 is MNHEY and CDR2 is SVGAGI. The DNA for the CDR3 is TGTGCCAGCAGGATGACAGGGGGTAATCAGCCCCAGCATTTT. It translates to CASRMTGGNQPQHF.

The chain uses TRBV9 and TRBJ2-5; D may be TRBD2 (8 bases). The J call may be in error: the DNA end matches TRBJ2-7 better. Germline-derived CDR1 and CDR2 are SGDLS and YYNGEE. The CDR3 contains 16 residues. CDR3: CASSLEQGGLGYEQYF. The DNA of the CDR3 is TGTGCCAGCAGCCTCGAGCAGGGGGGACTAGGGTACGAGCAGTACTTC.

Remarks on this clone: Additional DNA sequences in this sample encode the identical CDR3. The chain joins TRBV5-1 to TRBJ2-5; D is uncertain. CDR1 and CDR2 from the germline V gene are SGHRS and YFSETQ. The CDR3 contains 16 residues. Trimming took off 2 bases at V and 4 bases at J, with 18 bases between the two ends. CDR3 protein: CASSFLLARVGETQYF. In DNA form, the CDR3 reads TGCGCCAGCAGCTTCCTACTCGCTCGCGTTGGAGAGACCCAGTACTTC.

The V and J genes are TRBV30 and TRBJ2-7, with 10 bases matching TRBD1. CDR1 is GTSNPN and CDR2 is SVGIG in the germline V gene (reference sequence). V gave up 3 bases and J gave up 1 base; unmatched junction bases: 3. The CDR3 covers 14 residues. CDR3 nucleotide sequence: TGTGCCTGGAGGCTGGGACAGGGGTCCTACGAGCAGTACTTC. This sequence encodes CAWRLGQGSYEQYF.

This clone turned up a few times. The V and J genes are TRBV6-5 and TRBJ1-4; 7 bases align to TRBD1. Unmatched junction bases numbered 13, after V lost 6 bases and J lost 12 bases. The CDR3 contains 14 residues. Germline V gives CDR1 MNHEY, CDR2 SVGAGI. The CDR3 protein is CASSTLQTGKELFF. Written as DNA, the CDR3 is TGTGCCAGCAGCACCCTTCAGACAGGGAAGGAACTGTTTTTT.

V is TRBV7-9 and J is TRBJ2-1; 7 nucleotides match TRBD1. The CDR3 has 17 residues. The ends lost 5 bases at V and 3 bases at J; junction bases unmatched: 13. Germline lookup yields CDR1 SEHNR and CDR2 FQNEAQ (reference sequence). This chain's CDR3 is CASSRIGGTVGYNEQFF. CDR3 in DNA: TGTGCCAGCAGCCGCATAGGGGGCACAGTAGGCTACAATGAGCAGTTCTTC.

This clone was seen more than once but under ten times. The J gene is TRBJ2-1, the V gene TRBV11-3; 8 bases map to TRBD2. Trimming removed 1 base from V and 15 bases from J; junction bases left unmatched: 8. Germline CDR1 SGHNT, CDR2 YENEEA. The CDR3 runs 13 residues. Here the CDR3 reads CASSLGGAGVLFF. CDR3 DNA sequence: TGTGCCAGCAGCTTAGGAGGAGCGGGAGTGCTGTTCTTC.

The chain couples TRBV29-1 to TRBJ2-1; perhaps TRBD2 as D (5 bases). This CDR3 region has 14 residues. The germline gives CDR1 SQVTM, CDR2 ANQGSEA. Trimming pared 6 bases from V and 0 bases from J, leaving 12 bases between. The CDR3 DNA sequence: TGCAGCGTGTTTCTAGGGAGCTCCTACAATGAGCAGTTCTTC. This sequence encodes CSVFLGSSYNEQFF.

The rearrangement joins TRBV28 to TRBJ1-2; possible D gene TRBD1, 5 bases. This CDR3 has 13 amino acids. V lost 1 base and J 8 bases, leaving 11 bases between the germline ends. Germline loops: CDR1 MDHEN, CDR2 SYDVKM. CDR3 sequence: CASSLSGGGGYTF. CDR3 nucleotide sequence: TGTGCCAGCAGTTTATCGGGGGGGGGAGGCTACACCTTC.

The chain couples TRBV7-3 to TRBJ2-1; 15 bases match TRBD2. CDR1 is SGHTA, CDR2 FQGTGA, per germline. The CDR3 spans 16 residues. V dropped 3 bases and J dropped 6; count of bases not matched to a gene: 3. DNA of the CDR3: TGTGCCAGCAGCTTCCAGGGACTAGCGGGAGGCAATGAGCAGTTCTTC. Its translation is CASSFQGLAGGNEQFF. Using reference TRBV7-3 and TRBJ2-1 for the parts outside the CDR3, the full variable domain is GAGVSQTPSNKVTEKGKYVELRCDPISGHTALYWYRQSLGQGPEFLIYFQGTGAADDSGLPNDRFFAVRPEGSVSTLKIQRTERGDSAVYLCASSFQGLAGGNEQFFGPGTRLTVL.

CDR3 sequence reads: CASSRDSLSYEQYF. The CDR3 coding sequence is TGTGCCAGCAGCCGGGACAGTCTATCCTACGAGCAGTACTTC. V gene TRBV5-4 combines with J gene TRBJ2-7; 7 nucleotides align to TRBD1. Trimming cost V 4 bases and J 1 base; bases outside gene matches: 5. Germline V gene data show CDR1 as SGHNT and CDR2 as YYREEE (reference sequence). The CDR3 totals 14 residues.

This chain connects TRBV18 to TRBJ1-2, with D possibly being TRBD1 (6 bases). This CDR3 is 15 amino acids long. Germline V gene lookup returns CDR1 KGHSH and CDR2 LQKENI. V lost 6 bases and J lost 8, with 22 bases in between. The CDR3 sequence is CASSPTRQEKEGYTF. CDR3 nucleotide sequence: TGTGCCAGCTCGCCGACCCGACAGGAAAAAGAAGGCTACACCTTC.

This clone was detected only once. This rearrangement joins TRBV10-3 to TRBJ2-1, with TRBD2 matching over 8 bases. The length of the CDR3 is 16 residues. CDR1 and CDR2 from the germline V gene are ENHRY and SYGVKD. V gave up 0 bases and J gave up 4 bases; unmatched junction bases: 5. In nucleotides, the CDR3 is TGTGCCATCAGTGAGTCAGCGGGAGAGAGGTACAATGAGCAGTTCTTC. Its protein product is CAISESAGERYNEQFF.

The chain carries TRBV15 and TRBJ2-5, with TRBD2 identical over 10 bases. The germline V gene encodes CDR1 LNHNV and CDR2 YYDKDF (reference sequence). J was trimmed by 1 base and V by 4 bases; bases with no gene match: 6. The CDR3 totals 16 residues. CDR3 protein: CATSKNSGRPQETQYF. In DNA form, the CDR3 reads TGTGCCACCAGCAAGAATAGCGGGAGGCCCCAAGAGACCCAGTACTTC.

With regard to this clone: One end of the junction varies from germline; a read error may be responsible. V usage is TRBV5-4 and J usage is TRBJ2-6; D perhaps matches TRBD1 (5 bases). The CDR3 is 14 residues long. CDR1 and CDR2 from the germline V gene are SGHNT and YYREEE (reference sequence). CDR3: CASSLGVEDIGLAF. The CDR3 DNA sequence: TGTGCCAGCAGCTTGGGGGTAGAGGACATCGGTCTGGCTTTC.

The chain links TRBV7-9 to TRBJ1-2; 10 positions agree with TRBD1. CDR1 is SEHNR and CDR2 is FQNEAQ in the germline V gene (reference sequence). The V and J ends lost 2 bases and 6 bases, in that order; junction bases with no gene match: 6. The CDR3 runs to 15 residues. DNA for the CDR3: TGTGCCAGCAGCTTACCCAGGGACAGGGGTAATGGCTACACCTTC. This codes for CASSLPRDRGNGYTF.